Presented here are 22 T cell receptor beta chains from one specimen sequenced in a study of shared clonotypes between healthy human individuals. Some clones are missing from TCRdb's copy, which holds only in-frame ones; the method was immunoSEQ multiplex PCR. This table holds fewer than 1.8 million clones, around 98.5% found once. The sequenced sample consisted of naive CD4+ T cells sorted from blood. Subset specified: CD45RA+ positively selected. These receptors all stem from a young man in good health.

This clone showed up just once. The chain carries TRBV19 and TRBJ1-5; D not certain. The CDR3 has 15 residues. Germline values: CDR1 LNHDA, CDR2 SQIVND (reference sequence). V lost 6 bases, J lost 3 bases, and 15 bases lay in between. The CDR3 spells CASSNTAQFNQPQHF. The DNA of the CDR3 is TGTGCCAGTAGCAACACAGCCCAGTTCAATCAGCCCCAGCATTTT.

The chain links TRBV18 to TRBJ2-1; 9 nucleotides match TRBD1. Germline V gene lookup returns CDR1 KGHSH and CDR2 LQKENI. Germline trimming cut 3 bases from V and 7 bases from J; bases unmatched to any gene: 4. CDR3 length equals 14 residues. CDR3 amino acids: CASSPLTGGNEQFF. CDR3 coding DNA: TGTGCCAGCTCACCCCTGACAGGGGGTAATGAGCAGTTCTTC. Drawing the rest from reference TRBV18 and TRBJ2-1, the complete variable domain is NAGVMQNPRHLVRRRGQEARLRCSPMKGHSHVYWYRQLPEEGLKFMVYLQKENIIDESGMPKERFSAEFPKEGPSILRIQQVVRGDSAAYFCASSPLTGGNEQFFGPGTRLTVL.

The genes are TRBV9 and TRBJ2-5, with a tentative D call TRBD1 (5 bases). CDR1 is SGDLS, CDR2 YYNGEE, per germline. The CDR3 contains 15 residues. V lost 4 bases and J lost 1, with 14 bases in between. This chain's CDR3 is CASSPRAGPQETQYF. CDR3 DNA: TGTGCCAGCAGCCCCAGGGCAGGACCCCAAGAGACCCAGTACTTC. Together with reference TRBV9 and TRBJ2-5, the CDR3 gives the full variable domain: DSGVTQTPKHLITATGQRVTLRCSPRSGDLSVYWYQQSLDQGLQFLIQYYNGEERAKGNILERFSAQQFPDLHSELNLSSLELGDSALYFCASSPRAGPQETQYFGPGTRLLVL.

As DNA, the CDR3 is TGCGCCAGCAGTGAGACGAGCGGAGCCAAAAACATTCAGTACTTC. This translates into CASSETSGAKNIQYF. The rearrangement uses TRBV10-1 and TRBJ2-4; D might be TRBD2 (5 bases). V lost 2 bases to trimming and J lost 0 bases, with 8 bases between them. Germline V gene lookup returns CDR1 WNHNN and CDR2 SYGVQD (reference sequence). The CDR3 covers 15 residues.

This rearrangement joins TRBV28 to TRBJ2-3; D unclear. Germline V gene sequence: CDR1 MDHEN, CDR2 SYDVKM. The CDR3 is 15 amino acids. Between the trimmed V and J ends, which lost 3 bases and 4 bases, there was a span of 14 bases. The chain's CDR3 is CASSFNGPGADTQYF. In DNA form, the CDR3 reads TGTGCCAGCAGTTTTAATGGACCGGGCGCAGATACGCAGTATTTT. The variable domain in full, completed from reference TRBV28 and TRBJ2-3, reads DVKVTQSSRYLVKRTGEKVFLECVQDMDHENMFWYRQDPGLGLRLIYFSYDVKMKEKGDIPEGYSVSREKKERFSLILESASTNQTSMYLCASSFNGPGADTQYFGPGTRLTVL.

The V and J genes are TRBV28 and TRBJ2-7; 10 nucleotides match TRBD1. Germline V gene lookup returns CDR1 MDHEN and CDR2 SYDVKM. Trimming took 8 bases from V and 2 from J; bases not matched to a gene: 0. The CDR3 spans 12 residues. CDR3 bases: TGTGCCAGCGGGACAGGGGCCTACGAGCAGTACTTC. This encodes CASGTGAYEQYF. Variable domain in full (rest from reference TRBV28 and TRBJ2-7): DVKVTQSSRYLVKRTGEKVFLECVQDMDHENMFWYRQDPGLGLRLIYFSYDVKMKEKGDIPEGYSVSREKKERFSLILESASTNQTSMYLCASGTGAYEQYFGPGTRLTVT.

This chain joins TRBV27 and TRBJ2-4, with D unclear. V dropped 2 bases and J dropped 3 bases, with 2 bases sitting between them. Germline V CDR1 and CDR2: MNHEY, SMNVEV (reference sequence). This CDR3 contains 12 residues. The CDR3 sequence: CASSLVKNIQYF. As DNA, the CDR3 is TGTGCCAGCAGTTTAGTCAAAAACATTCAGTACTTC.

This chain uses TRBV29-1 with TRBJ2-7; 10 bases align to TRBD1. The CDR3 consists of 13 residues. Trimming took 5 bases from V and 4 from J; bases not matched to a gene: 5. Germline V gives CDR1 SQVTM, CDR2 ANQGSEA. The CDR3 DNA is TGCAGCGTTAAGGGGACAGGGGTATACGAGCAGTACTTC. Amino acids: CSVKGTGVYEQYF.

The chain links TRBV29-1 to TRBJ2-1; TRBD2 matches 9 bases. V shed 4 bases and J 8 bases; nucleotides not matched to a gene: 6. Germline CDR1 SQVTM, CDR2 ANQGSEA. This CDR3 is 13 amino acids long. CDR3 sequence reads: CSVGLAGTYEQFF. The CDR3 nucleotides are TGCAGCGTTGGGCTAGCGGGAACATATGAGCAGTTCTTC.

The chain joins TRBV6-5 to TRBJ1-1; tentative D call: TRBD1 (5 bases). The CDR3 contains 12 residues. V dropped 6 bases and J dropped 6 bases, with 11 bases sitting between them. From germline, CDR1 is MNHEY and CDR2 SVGAGI. The CDR3 here is CASSQGGPEAFF. The CDR3 coding sequence is TGTGCCAGCAGCCAGGGCGGGCCTGAAGCTTTCTTT.

The sample holds one count of this clone. The gene calls are TRBV13 and TRBJ2-4, with 7 positions matching TRBD1. The CDR3 has 14 amino acids. Germline V gives CDR1 PRHDT, CDR2 FYEKMQ (reference sequence). Trimming removed 3 bases from V and 6 bases from J; junction bases left unmatched: 5. CDR3 residues: CASSFDRAANIQYF. The CDR3 DNA reads TGTGCCAGCAGCTTTGACAGGGCGGCAAACATTCAGTACTTC. The variable domain in full, with the rest retrieved from reference TRBV13 and TRBJ2-4, is AAGVIQSPRHLIKEKRETATLKCYPIPRHDTVYWYQQGPGQDPQFLISFYEKMQSDKGSIPDRFSAQQFSDYHSELNMSSLELGDSALYFCASSFDRAANIQYFGAGTRLSVL.

Worth noting for this clone: The sample holds other DNA sequences that translate to the same CDR3. The chain joins TRBV18 to TRBJ2-5; 7 nucleotides line up with TRBD1. CDR1 is KGHSH and CDR2 is LQKENI in the germline V gene. V shed 1 base, J shed 3 bases, and the junction held 2 bases outside the gene matches. This CDR3 has 14 residues. CDR3 protein: CASSPRQGEETQYF. DNA of the CDR3: TGTGCCAGCTCACCACGGCAGGGGGAAGAGACCCAGTACTTC. Variable domain in full (rest from reference TRBV18 and TRBJ2-5): NAGVMQNPRHLVRRRGQEARLRCSPMKGHSHVYWYRQLPEEGLKFMVYLQKENIIDESGMPKERFSAEFPKEGPSILRIQQVVRGDSAAYFCASSPRQGEETQYFGPGTRLLVL.

The J gene is TRBJ2-3, the V gene TRBV4-3; D gene unclear. Germline-derived CDR1 and CDR2 are LGHNA and YSLEER. The CDR3 totals 16 residues. V was pared by 0 bases and J by 2 bases, with 12 bases between. As DNA, the CDR3 is TGCGCCAGCAGCCAAGATTTGGGTCTCTTCACAGATACGCAGTATTTT. Translation gives CASSQDLGLFTDTQYF.

The rearrangement joins TRBV29-1 to TRBJ2-7; 9 nucleotides line up with TRBD1. J was trimmed by 5 bases and V by 6 bases; bases with no gene match: 8. CDR3 length: 13 amino acids. Germline CDR1 SQVTM, CDR2 ANQGSEA. The CDR3 protein is CSVYGTGKNEQYF. CDR3 bases: TGCAGCGTCTACGGGACAGGGAAAAACGAGCAGTACTTC.

The chain couples TRBV6-1 to TRBJ1-4; TRBD1 aligns across 11 bases. The germline CDR1 and CDR2 sequences are MNHNS and SASEGT. The V segment lost 7 bases and the J segment 11 bases; nucleotides outside the gene matches: 6. The CDR3 is 13 residues long. Here the CDR3 reads CASKGTGGGKLFF. In nucleotides, the CDR3 is TGTGCCAGCAAGGGGACAGGGGGTGGTAAACTGTTTTTT.

The gene calls are TRBV7-2 and TRBJ2-1, with 8 bases that match TRBD2. The CDR3 spans 16 residues. With 5 bases clipped from V and 7 bases from J, the junction kept 13 bases outside the gene matches. Germline CDR1 reads SGHTA; CDR2 reads FQGNSA. CDR3 region: CASSPRPGGPGNEQFF. In DNA, the CDR3 is TGTGCCAGCAGCCCCCGACCGGGAGGGCCGGGGAATGAGCAGTTCTTC. Together with reference TRBV7-2 and TRBJ2-1, the CDR3 gives the full variable domain: GAGVSQSPSNKVTEKGKDVELRCDPISGHTALYWYRQSLGQGLEFLIYFQGNSAPDKSGLPSDRFSAERTGGSVSTLTIQRTQQEDSAVYLCASSPRPGGPGNEQFFGPGTRLTVL.

The chain joins TRBV6-6 to TRBJ2-3, with no clear D. Trimming pared 5 bases from V and 4 bases from J, leaving 4 bases between. The CDR3 spans 11 residues. The germline gives CDR1 MNHNY, CDR2 SVGAGI (reference sequence). The CDR3, as DNA: TGTGCCAGCAGTCCCTCAGATACGCAGTATTTT. It is translated as CASSPSDTQYF.

The V and J genes are TRBV25-1 and TRBJ2-7; D ambiguous. The CDR3 spans 13 residues. The V end lost 0 bases, the J end lost 2 bases, and 5 bases lay between the germline ends. Per germline, CDR1 MGHDK and CDR2 SYGVNS. CDR3 sequence reads: CASSEYGPYEQYF. The CDR3 DNA sequence: TGTGCCAGCAGTGAATACGGACCCTACGAGCAGTACTTC.

This chain links TRBV5-1 with TRBJ2-5; either TRBD1 or TRBD2 may fit D (5 bases each). Germline assignment: CDR1 SGHRS and CDR2 YFSETQ. V gave up 7 bases and J gave up 5 bases, with 12 bases separating them. The CDR3 sequence is 12 residues long. DNA of the CDR3: TGCGCCAGCGGGCCCGAGGGGGAGACCCAGTACTTC. This sequence encodes CASGPEGETQYF.

This clone showed up just once. The chain uses TRBV28 and TRBJ1-5, with a weak D call TRBD1 (5 bases). This CDR3 spans 15 amino acids. Germline V gene lookup returns CDR1 MDHEN and CDR2 SYDVKM. V gave up 8 bases and J gave up 6 bases, with 20 bases separating them. The CDR3 DNA is TGTGCCAGCCGAGTTTCGGGGCAGTCGAGTCAGCCCCAGCATTTT. Residues: CASRVSGQSSQPQHF.

The chain carries TRBV7-2 and TRBJ2-7; D call uncertain. With 1 base removed from V and 3 bases from J, the gap between germline ends came to 10 bases. The CDR3 is made up of 14 amino acids. Germline V gives CDR1 SGHTA, CDR2 FQGNSA. The CDR3 coding sequence is TGTGCCAGCAGCTTAGACTCGAGAGTCTACGAGCAGTACTTC. The encoded protein is CASSLDSRVYEQYF.

Remarks on this clone: Other DNA sequences from this sample encode an identical CDR3 as well. The CDR3 reads CASSLGGISNQPQHF. The CDR3 DNA sequence: TGCGCCAGCAGCTTAGGAGGTATCAGCAATCAGCCCCAGCATTTT. The chain combines TRBV5-1 with TRBJ1-5; D is unclear. V lost 2 bases and J 1 base, leaving 10 bases between the germline ends. Germline V lookup: CDR1 SGHRS, CDR2 YFSETQ. The CDR3 is made up of 15 amino acids.